The next 2 T cell receptor beta chains were all read from a single sample in a study of blood T cell repertoires in COVID-19. This table comes from immunoSEQ multiplex PCR, and its TCRdb copy is limited to in-frame clones, with some not included. The sample holds hundreds of thousands of clones, 85% to 90% seen once. Input material: PBMCs or T cells enriched from blood (not recorded which). These receptors were taken from a woman in her 50s who had been exposed to COVID-19.

The rearrangement joins TRBV27 to TRBJ1-1; D is possibly TRBD1 (5 bases). V shed 10 bases and J shed 4 bases, with 22 bases lying between them. CDR1 and CDR2 from the germline V gene are MNHEY and SMNVEV (reference sequence). The CDR3 runs to 15 residues. The CDR3 spells CATRPTGQGVTEAFF. CDR3 sequence (DNA): TGTGCCACACGCCCCACTGGACAAGGGGTCACTGAAGCTTTCTTT.

This clone was seen just once. The V gene is TRBV12-3 or TRBV12-4, the J gene TRBJ1-2, with TRBD1 as a possible D gene (5 bases). The CDR3 spans 13 residues. Trimming took off 0 bases at V and 8 bases at J, with 10 bases between the two ends. CDR3 amino acids: CASSLAAGYGYTF. The CDR3, as DNA: TGTGCCAGCAGTTTAGCGGCAGGGTACGGCTACACCTTC.